This section outlines one T cell receptor (beta chain) sequence together with its context. V gave up 5 bases and J gave up 0 bases; unmatched junction bases: 9. The CDR3 sequence is 16 residues long. The germline V gene has CDR1 SGHNT and CDR2 YYREEE (reference sequence). This record comes from a study of blood T cell repertoires in COVID-19. Whole-study context: Acute and convalescent COVID-19 samples came from the United States, Italy and Spain.

Generated by immunoSEQ multiplex PCR, the TCRdb table keeps only in-frame clones and is missing some. The table includes about 120,000 clones, 85% detected once. The receptor comes from a man older than 75 with acute or convalescent COVID-19. Input material: peripheral blood. This sequence joins TRBV5-4 and TRBJ1-1, with 8 bases matching TRBD1. The CDR3 DNA is TGTGCCAGCAGGGCGGGACAGGCCCTCTTGAACACTGAAGCTTTCTTT. This sequence encodes CASRAGQALLNTEAFF.